This note documents a single T cell receptor (beta chain) sequence. This record comes from a study of ipilimumab plus nivolumab after autologous stem cell transplantation. Study-wide background: DLBCL patients had primary refractory or relapsed disease.

The repertoire was sequenced with immunoSEQ multiplex PCR; TCRdb's copy has only in-frame clones and lacks some. The top ten clones hold about 28% of a sample with 9,000 to 15,000 clones, almost 70% of them seen once. Germline CDR1 and CDR2: MNHNS and SASEGT. This CDR3 region has 14 residues. V lost 0 bases to trimming and J lost 4 bases, with 9 bases between them. The V call is TRBV6-1, the J call TRBJ1-2; D ambiguous. The sequence came from a male donor with diffuse large B-cell lymphoma. The sequences come from PBMCs, collected in a trial of ipilimumab plus nivolumab as post-transplant consolidation. Here the CDR3 DNA reads TGTGCCAGCAGTGAAGCTAGCCATGCCTATGGCTACACCTTC. This sequence encodes CASSEASHAYGYTF.